This TCR beta chain was identified in a study of T cells in Graves' hyperthyroidism and ophthalmopathy. TCR beta CDR3 sequences were amplified from RNA transcripts. When the TCR CDR3 underwent first-round RT-PCR, the HTBI primer set was used. TCRdb re-called the multiplex PCR reads with MiXCR, one entry per CDR3 protein. The sample has about 420,000 distinct CDR3 sequences, about 13% seen once; the top ten hold 5% to 6.5%. The germline V and J ends were trimmed by 3 bases and 4 bases, with 18 bases remaining between them. Per the germline V gene, CDR1 is SGHTA and CDR2 is FQGTGA. The CDR3 spans 16 residues. Patients showing uncontrolled infection, other autoimmune disease, pregnancy or lactation were ineligible. The authors obtained PBMCs from 9 to 10 ml of fresh peripheral blood.

The source of this sequence is a woman between 18 and 29 years old with Graves' hyperthyroidism. The specimen sequenced was blood. J is TRBJ1-2 and V is TRBV7-3; maybe TRBD1 (5 bases). The CDR3 bases are TGTGCCAGCAGCTTCCCACGACGGAACAGGCCCTATGGCTACACCTTC. Amino acid sequence: CASSFPRRNRPYGYTF.